This TCR beta chain was identified during a study of blood T cell repertoires in COVID-19. Study context: COVID-19 samples collected from the United States, Italy and Spain covered acute and convalescent phases. Sample material is recorded as cDNA or gDNA derived from T cells, B-cell-depleted T cells, or PBMCs.

The CDR3 has 15 amino acids. Germline values: CDR1 MNHNY, CDR2 SVGAGI (reference sequence). The V end lost 0 bases, the J end lost 6 bases, and 14 bases lay between the germline ends. Per the study methods: The assay estimated nucleated cells by amplifying reference gene primers. TCRdb's copy holds only in-frame clones and misses some; the assay was immunoSEQ multiplex PCR. V and J calls and clone size are copied from that table; D and trimming were computed from the DNA. The sample contains fewer than 400,000 clones, about nine tenths of which appear only once. Patients at the Seattle site were enrolled during active infection and followed longitudinally.

The chain is built from TRBV6-6 and TRBJ1-2, with D perhaps matching TRBD1 (5 bases). This clonotype originated in a woman aged 25 to 39 with COVID-19, enrolled during active disease. The sequenced material came from peripheral blood. This CDR3 is CASSYSRPGPHGYTF. CDR3 DNA sequence: TGTGCCAGCAGTTACTCGAGGCCAGGGCCACATGGCTACACCTTC.